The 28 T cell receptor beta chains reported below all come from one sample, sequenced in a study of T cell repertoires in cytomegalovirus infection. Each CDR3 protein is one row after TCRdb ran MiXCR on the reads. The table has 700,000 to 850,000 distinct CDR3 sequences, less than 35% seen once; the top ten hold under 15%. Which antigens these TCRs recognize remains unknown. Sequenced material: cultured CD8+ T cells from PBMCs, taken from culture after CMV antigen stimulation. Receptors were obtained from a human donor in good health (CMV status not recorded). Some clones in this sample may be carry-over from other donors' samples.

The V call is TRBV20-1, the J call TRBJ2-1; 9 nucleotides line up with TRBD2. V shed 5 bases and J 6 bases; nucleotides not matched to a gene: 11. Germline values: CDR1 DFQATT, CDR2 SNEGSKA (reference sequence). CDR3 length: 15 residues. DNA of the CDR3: TGCAGTGCTCTCCGAGGGGCGGGGGGGCTCAATGAGCAGTTCTTC. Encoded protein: CSALRGAGGLNEQFF.

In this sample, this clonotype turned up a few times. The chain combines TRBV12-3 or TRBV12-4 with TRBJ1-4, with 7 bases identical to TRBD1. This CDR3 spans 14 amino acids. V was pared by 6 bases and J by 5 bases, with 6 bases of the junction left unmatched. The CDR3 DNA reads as TGTGCCAGCAGACTGACAGGGCGCAATGAAAAACTGTTTTTT. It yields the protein CASRLTGRNEKLFF.

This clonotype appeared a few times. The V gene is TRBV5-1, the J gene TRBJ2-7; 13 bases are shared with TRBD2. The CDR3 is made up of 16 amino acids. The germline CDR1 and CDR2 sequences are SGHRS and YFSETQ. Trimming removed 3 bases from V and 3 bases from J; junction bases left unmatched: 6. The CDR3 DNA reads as TGCGCCAGCAGCTCGGATAGGACTAGCGGGGGCTACGAGCAGTACTTC. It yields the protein CASSSDRTSGGYEQYF.

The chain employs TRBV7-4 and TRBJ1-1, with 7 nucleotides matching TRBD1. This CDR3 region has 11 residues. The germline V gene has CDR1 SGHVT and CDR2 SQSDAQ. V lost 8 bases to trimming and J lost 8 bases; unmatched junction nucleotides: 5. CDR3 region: CASPNRGEAFF. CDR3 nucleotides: TGTGCCAGCCCCAACAGGGGCGAAGCTTTCTTT.

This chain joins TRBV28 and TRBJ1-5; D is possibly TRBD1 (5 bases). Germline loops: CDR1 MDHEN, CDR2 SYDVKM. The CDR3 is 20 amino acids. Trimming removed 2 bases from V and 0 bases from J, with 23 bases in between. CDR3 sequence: CASSLPSLTAHPYSNQPQHF. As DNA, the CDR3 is TGTGCCAGCAGTTTACCCAGCCTGACAGCCCACCCTTATAGCAATCAGCCCCAGCATTTT.

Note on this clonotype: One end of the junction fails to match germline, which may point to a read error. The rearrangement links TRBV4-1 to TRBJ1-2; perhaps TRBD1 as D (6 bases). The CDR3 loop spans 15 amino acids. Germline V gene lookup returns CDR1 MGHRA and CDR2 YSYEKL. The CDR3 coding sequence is TGCGCCAGCAGCCCGCACAGGGTGGATAACGATGGCTACACCTTC. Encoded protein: CASSPHRVDNDGYTF.

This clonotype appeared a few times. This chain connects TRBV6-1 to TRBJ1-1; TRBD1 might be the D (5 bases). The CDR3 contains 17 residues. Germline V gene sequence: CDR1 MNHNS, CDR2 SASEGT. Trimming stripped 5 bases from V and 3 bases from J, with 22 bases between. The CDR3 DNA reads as TGTGCCAGCAGTCCACGTTTGGGACGGGGACCCCACACTGAAGCTTTCTTT. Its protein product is CASSPRLGRGPHTEAFF.

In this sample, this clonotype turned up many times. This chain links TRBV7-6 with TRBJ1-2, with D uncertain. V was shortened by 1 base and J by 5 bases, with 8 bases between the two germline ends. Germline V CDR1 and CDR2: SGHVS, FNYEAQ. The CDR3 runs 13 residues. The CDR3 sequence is CASSLESFYGYTF. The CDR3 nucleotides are TGTGCCAGCAGCTTAGAGTCCTTTTATGGCTACACCTTC.

The CDR3 reads CASSQTDSYEQYF. For the CDR3, the DNA is TGCGCCAGCAGCCAGACCGACTCCTACGAGCAGTACTTC. The V and J genes are TRBV4-1 and TRBJ2-7; no clear D gene. CDR3 length equals 13 residues. Germline loops: CDR1 MGHRA, CDR2 YSYEKL. The V end was cut by 3 bases, the J end by 0 bases, with 6 bases between.

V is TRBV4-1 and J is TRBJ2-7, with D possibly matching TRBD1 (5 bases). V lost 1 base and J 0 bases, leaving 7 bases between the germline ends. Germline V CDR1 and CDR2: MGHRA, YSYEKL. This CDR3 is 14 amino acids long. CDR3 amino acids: CASSQGDSSYEQYF. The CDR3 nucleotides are TGCGCCAGCAGCCAAGGCGACAGCTCCTACGAGCAGTACTTC.

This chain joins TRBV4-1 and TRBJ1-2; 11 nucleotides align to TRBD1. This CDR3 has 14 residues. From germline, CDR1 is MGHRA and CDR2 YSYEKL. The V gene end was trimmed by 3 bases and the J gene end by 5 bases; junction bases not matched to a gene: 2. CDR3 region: CASSHGQGAYGYTF. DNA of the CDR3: TGCGCCAGCAGCCACGGACAGGGGGCGTATGGCTACACCTTC.

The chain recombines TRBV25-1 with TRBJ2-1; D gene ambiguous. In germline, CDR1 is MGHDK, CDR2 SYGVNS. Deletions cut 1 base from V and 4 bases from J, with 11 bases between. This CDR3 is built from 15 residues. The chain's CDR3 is CASSELDYLYNEQFF. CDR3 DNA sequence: TGTGCCAGCAGTGAATTAGATTACCTTTACAATGAGCAGTTCTTC.

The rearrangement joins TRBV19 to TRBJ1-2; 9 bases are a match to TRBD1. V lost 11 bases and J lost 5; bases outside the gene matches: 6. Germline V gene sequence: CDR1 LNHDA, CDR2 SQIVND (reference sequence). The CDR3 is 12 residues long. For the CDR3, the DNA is TGTGCCTGTTGGACAGGGGTATATGGCTACACCTTC. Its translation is CACWTGVYGYTF.

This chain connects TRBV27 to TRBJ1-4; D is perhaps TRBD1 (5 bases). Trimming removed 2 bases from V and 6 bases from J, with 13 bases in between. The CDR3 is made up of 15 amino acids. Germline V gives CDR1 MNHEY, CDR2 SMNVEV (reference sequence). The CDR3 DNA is TGTGCCAGCAGTTTAATCGCAGGGTTGGATGAAAAACTGTTTTTT. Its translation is CASSLIAGLDEKLFF.

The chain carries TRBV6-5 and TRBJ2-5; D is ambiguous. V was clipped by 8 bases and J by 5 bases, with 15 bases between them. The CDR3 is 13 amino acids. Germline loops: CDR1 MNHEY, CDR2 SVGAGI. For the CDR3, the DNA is TGTGCCAGCTGGAGCTTCCCTGGGGAGACCCAGTACTTC. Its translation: CASWSFPGETQYF.

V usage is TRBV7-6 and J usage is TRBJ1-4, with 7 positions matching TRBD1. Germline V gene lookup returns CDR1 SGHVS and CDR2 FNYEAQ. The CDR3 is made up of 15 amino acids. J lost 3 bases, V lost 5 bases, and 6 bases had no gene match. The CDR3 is CASSARQGSNEKLFF. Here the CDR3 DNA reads TGTGCCAGCAGCGCACGACAGGGTTCTAATGAAAAACTGTTTTTT.

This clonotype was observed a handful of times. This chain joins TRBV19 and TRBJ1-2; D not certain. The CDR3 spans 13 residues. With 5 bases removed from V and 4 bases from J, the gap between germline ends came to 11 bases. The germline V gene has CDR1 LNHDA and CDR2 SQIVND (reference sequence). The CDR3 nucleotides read TGTGCCAGTAGTGAGAGGGTACCCTATGGCTACACCTTC. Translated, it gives CASSERVPYGYTF.

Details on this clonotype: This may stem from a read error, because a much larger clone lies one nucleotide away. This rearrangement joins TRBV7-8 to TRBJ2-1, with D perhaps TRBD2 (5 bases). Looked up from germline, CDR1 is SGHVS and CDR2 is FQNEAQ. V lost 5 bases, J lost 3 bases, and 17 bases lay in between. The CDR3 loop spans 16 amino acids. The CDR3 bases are TGTGCCAGCAGCCCCCTTACGGGGTACCTCTACAATGAGCAGTTCTTC. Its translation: CASSPLTGYLYNEQFF. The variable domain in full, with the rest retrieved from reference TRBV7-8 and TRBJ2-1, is GAGVSQSPRYKVAKRGQDVALRCDPISGHVSLFWYQQALGQGPEFLTYFQNEAQLDKSGLPSDRFFAERPEGSVSTLKIQRTQQEDSAVYLCASSPLTGYLYNEQFFGPGTRLTVL.

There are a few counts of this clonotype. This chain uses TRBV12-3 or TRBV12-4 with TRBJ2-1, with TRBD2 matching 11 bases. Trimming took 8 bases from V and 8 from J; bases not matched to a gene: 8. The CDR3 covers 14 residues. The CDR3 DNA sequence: TGTGCCAGCGAGGTGACTAGCGGGGCGTATGAGCAGTTCTTC. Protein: CASEVTSGAYEQFF.

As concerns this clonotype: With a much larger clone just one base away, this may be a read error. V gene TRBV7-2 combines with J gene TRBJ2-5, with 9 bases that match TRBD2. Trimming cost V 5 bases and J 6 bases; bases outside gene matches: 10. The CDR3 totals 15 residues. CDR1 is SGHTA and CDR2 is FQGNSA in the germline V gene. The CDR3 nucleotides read TGTGCCAGCAGCCGCGGGGGGGGGATTCAAAAGACCCAGTACTTC. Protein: CASSRGGGIQKTQYF.

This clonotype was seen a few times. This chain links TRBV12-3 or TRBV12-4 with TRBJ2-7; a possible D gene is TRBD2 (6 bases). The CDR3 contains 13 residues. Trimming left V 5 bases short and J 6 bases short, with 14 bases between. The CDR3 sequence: CASSLGSSPEQYF. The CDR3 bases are TGTGCCAGCAGTCTCGGGAGTTCCCCCGAGCAGTACTTC.

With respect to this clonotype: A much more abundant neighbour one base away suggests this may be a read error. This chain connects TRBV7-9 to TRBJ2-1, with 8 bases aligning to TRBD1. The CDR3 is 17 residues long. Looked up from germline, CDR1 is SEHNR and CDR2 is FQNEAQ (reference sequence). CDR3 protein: CACSFSWQGQEYNEQFF. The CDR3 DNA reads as TGTGCCTGCAGCTTTAGCTGGCAGGGACAGGAATACAATGAGCAGTTCTTC.

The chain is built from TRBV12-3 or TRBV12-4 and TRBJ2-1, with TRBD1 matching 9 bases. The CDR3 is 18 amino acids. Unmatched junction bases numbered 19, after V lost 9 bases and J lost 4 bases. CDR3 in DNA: TGTGCCAGAAGCCTTGGGTTGTCCGGGACAGGGCATTACAATGAGCAGTTCTTC. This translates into CARSLGLSGTGHYNEQFF.

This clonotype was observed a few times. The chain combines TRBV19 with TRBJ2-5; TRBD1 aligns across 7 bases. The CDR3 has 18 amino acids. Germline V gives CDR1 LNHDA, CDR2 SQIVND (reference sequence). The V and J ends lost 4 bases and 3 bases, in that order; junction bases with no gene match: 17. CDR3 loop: CASSKNEGTAALEETQYF. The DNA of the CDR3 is TGTGCCAGTAGTAAAAATGAAGGGACAGCGGCTTTGGAAGAGACCCAGTACTTC.

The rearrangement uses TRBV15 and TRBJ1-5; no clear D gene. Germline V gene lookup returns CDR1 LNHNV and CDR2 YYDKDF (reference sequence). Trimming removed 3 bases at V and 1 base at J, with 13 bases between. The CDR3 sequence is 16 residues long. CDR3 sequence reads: CATSSSKPGSNQPQHF. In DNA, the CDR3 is TGTGCCACCAGCAGTTCCAAACCTGGGAGCAATCAGCCCCAGCATTTT.

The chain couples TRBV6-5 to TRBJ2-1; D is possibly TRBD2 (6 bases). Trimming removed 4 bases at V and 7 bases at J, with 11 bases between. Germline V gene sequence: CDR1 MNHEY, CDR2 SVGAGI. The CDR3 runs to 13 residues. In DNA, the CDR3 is TGTGCCAGCAGTTGGTACGGGGGTAATGAGCAGTTCTTC. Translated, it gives CASSWYGGNEQFF.

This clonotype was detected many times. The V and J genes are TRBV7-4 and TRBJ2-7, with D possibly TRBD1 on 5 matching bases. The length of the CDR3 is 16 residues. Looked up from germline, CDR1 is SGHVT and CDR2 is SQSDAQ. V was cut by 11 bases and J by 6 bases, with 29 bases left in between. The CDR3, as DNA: TGTGCCTCGGCATACTCCTTGGGGCCAGAAGTCCGCGAGCAGTACGTC. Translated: CASAYSLGPEVREQYV.

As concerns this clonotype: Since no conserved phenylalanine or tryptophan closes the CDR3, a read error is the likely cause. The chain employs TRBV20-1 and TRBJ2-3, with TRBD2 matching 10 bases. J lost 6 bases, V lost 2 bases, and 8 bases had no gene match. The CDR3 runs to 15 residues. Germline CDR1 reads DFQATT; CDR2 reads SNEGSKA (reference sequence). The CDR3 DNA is TGCAGTGCTAGACCGGGACTAGCGAAGTCTGATACGCAGTATTCT. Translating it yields CSARPGLAKSDTQYS.